Following are 32 T cell receptor beta chains from one sample sequenced in a study of cytomegalovirus exposure and HLA in healthy donors. Libraries were prepared by immunoSEQ multiplex PCR; TCRdb keeps only in-frame clonotypes and omits some of them. The data hold approximately 56,000 clones, with 90% to 95% observed a single time. The material sequenced was PBMCs. These receptors originate from a man between 18 and 29 years old in good health and CMV-seronegative.

This chain links TRBV7-2 with TRBJ1-1; no firm D call. The CDR3 extends over 14 amino acids. Trimming cost V 2 bases and J 0 bases, with 7 bases left between them. From germline, CDR1 is SGHTA and CDR2 FQGNSA. The CDR3 spells CASSLQDMNTEAFF. The DNA for the CDR3 is TGTGCCAGCAGCTTACAGGATATGAACACTGAAGCTTTCTTT.

The CDR3 region is CASSPQLASSTDTQYF. CDR3 DNA sequence: TGTGCCAGCTCACCACAACTAGCGTCTAGCACAGATACGCAGTATTTT. This rearrangement joins TRBV18 to TRBJ2-3; 7 bases fit TRBD2. V shed 1 base, J shed 0 bases, and the junction held 4 bases outside the gene matches. Germline lookup yields CDR1 KGHSH and CDR2 LQKENI. This CDR3 is built from 16 residues.

V gene TRBV7-2 combines with J gene TRBJ2-5; 11 bases map to TRBD2. Germline V CDR1 and CDR2: SGHTA, FQGNSA. V was pared by 1 base and J by 6 bases, with 7 bases of the junction left unmatched. This CDR3 is 16 amino acids long. The CDR3 loop reads CASSLDKLAGDKTQYF. The CDR3, as DNA: TGTGCCAGCAGCTTAGATAAACTAGCGGGAGACAAGACCCAGTACTTC.

This sequence joins TRBV7-3 and TRBJ1-1; perhaps TRBD1 as D (6 bases). With 2 bases removed from V and 3 bases from J, the gap between germline ends came to 25 bases. Germline V lookup: CDR1 SGHTA, CDR2 FQGTGA. There are 19 residues in the CDR3. In nucleotides, the CDR3 is TGTGCCAGCAGCTTATATTCGGGGGGAGGCAGGGGTCGGGACACTGAAGCTTTCTTT. Its protein is CASSLYSGGGRGRDTEAFF.

The rearrangement links TRBV21-1 to TRBJ1-5; TRBD1 is the table's D call and was not checked against the DNA. TRBV21-1 represents a pseudogene. The CDR3 spans 18 residues. CDR3 residues: CASSKLRHRTGETQPQHF. CDR3 DNA: TGTGCCAGCAGCAAACTCCGTCACAGGACAGGGGAGACTCAGCCCCAGCATTTT.

This rearrangement joins TRBV14 to TRBJ2-7, with TRBD2 identical over 11 bases. CDR1 and CDR2 (germline): SGHDN, FVKESK. The CDR3 covers 17 residues. Trimming removed 4 bases from V and 5 bases from J; junction bases left unmatched: 13. The CDR3 DNA is TGTGCCAGCAGCCCCCTCCGGCGGACTAGCGGGCGGAACGAGCAGTACTTC. Translating gives CASSPLRRTSGRNEQYF.

The rearrangement joins TRBV20-1 to TRBJ1-2, with D uncertain. Trimming shortened V by 2 bases and J by 4 bases, and 5 bases separated the two germline ends. The CDR3 totals 11 residues. In germline, CDR1 is DFQATT, CDR2 SNEGSKA (reference sequence). In nucleotides, the CDR3 is TGCAGTGCTAGATACAGCTATGGCTACACCTTC. This gives the protein CSARYSYGYTF.

V usage is TRBV5-1 and J usage is TRBJ2-7; 10 nucleotides align to TRBD1. The CDR3 extends over 15 amino acids. Germline V gives CDR1 SGHRS, CDR2 YFSETQ. Trimming removed 5 bases from V and 3 bases from J; junction bases left unmatched: 8. The CDR3 bases are TGCGCCAGCAGACCCTGGACAGGGGGATACTACGAGCAGTACTTC. This encodes CASRPWTGGYYEQYF.

The rearrangement links TRBV6-4 to TRBJ1-5, with D possibly matching TRBD1 (5 bases). V was shortened by 3 bases and J by 5 bases, with 8 bases between the two germline ends. The germline gives CDR1 MRHNA, CDR2 SNTAGT. The CDR3 covers 13 residues. The DNA of the CDR3 is TGTGCCAGCAGTGATGGGGCGGATCAGCCCCAGCATTTT. Amino acids: CASSDGADQPQHF.

This chain connects TRBV28 to TRBJ1-5, with D possibly TRBD1 on 5 matching bases. Germline V gives CDR1 MDHEN, CDR2 SYDVKM. V lost 5 bases and J 2 bases, leaving 10 bases between the germline ends. This CDR3 has 14 residues. CDR3 nucleotides: TGTGCCAGCAGTAGGCAGGGTGGCAATCAGCCCCAGCATTTT. Amino acids: CASSRQGGNQPQHF.

The V gene is TRBV30, the J gene TRBJ2-7; 8 bases are shared with TRBD2. Unmatched junction bases numbered 15, after V lost 7 bases and J lost 1 base. This CDR3 has 16 amino acids. Germline lookup yields CDR1 GTSNPN and CDR2 SVGIG (reference sequence). The CDR3 DNA reads TGTGCCTCGGCTGGCCGGGGGGTAGCGGGGTCCTACGAGCAGTACTTC. As protein: CASAGRGVAGSYEQYF. Drawing the rest from reference TRBV30 and TRBJ2-7, the complete variable domain is SQTIHQWPATLVQPVGSPLSLECTVEGTSNPNLYWYRQAAGRGLQLLFYSVGIGQISSEVPQNLSASRPQDRQFILSSKKLLLSDSGFYLCASAGRGVAGSYEQYFGPGTRLTVT.

The chain is built from TRBV27 and TRBJ2-7, with TRBD2 as a possible D gene (6 bases). The CDR3 has 15 residues. V lost 2 bases and J 5 bases, leaving 16 bases between the germline ends. Germline lookup yields CDR1 MNHEY and CDR2 SMNVEV (reference sequence). The CDR3 nucleotides are TGTGCCAGCAGTTTACAGCCGACTAGTACCCACGAGCAGTACTTC. Translation: CASSLQPTSTHEQYF.

The chain recombines TRBV7-6 with TRBJ2-1; D perhaps matches TRBD2 (5 bases). V lost 6 bases and J lost 5, with 14 bases in between. The CDR3 runs 14 residues. Germline assignment: CDR1 SGHVS and CDR2 FNYEAQ. This CDR3 reads CASSPAGAHNEQFF. CDR3 nucleotide sequence: TGTGCCAGCAGTCCGGCGGGCGCCCACAATGAGCAGTTCTTC.

The chain links TRBV6-1 to TRBJ1-1; the D is unclear. The CDR3 has 10 amino acids. Germline V gives CDR1 MNHNS, CDR2 SASEGT. With 8 bases removed from V and 11 bases from J, the gap between germline ends came to 12 bases. CDR3 sequence reads: CASVRERAFF. CDR3 sequence (DNA): TGTGCCAGCGTGCGGGAGCGTGCTTTCTTT.

The V gene is TRBV7-2, the J gene TRBJ1-5, with D unclear. This CDR3 is 14 amino acids long. The V end was cut by 5 bases, the J end by 4 bases, with 12 bases between. Germline CDR1 SGHTA, CDR2 FQGNSA. CDR3 loop: CASSTDGGNQPQHF. CDR3 sequence (DNA): TGTGCCAGCAGCACGGACGGAGGAAATCAGCCCCAGCATTTT.

The J gene is TRBJ2-7, the V gene TRBV7-9, with 9 bases identical to TRBD2. Trimming cost V 5 bases and J 5 bases; bases outside gene matches: 10. Germline V CDR1 and CDR2: SEHNR, FQNEAQ (reference sequence). The CDR3 is 15 amino acids. The CDR3 protein is CASSPPGGRVHEQYF. CDR3 DNA sequence: TGTGCCAGCAGCCCCCCGGGCGGGAGGGTCCACGAGCAGTACTTC.

The V and J genes are TRBV5-6 and TRBJ2-7, with D possibly being TRBD2 (6 bases). Trimming took off 6 bases at V and 3 bases at J, with 13 bases between the two ends. Germline-derived CDR1 and CDR2 are SGHDT and YYEEEE. This CDR3 has 13 residues. CDR3 nucleotide sequence: TGTGCCAGCACCTCTGGGGGGTTCTACGAGCAGTACTTC. It yields the protein CASTSGGFYEQYF.

J is TRBJ2-7 and V is TRBV5-1; 10 bases align to TRBD2. The CDR3 extends over 23 amino acids. Per germline, CDR1 SGHRS and CDR2 YFSETQ. V shed 2 bases, J shed 0 bases, and the junction held 26 bases outside the gene matches. The CDR3 sequence: CASSFGLTPGLADRRLVSYEQYF. The CDR3 DNA reads TGCGCCAGCAGCTTTGGCCTAACACCCGGACTAGCGGACAGAAGACTGGTCTCCTACGAGCAGTACTTC. The entire variable domain, with the rest obtained from reference TRBV5-1 and TRBJ2-7, is as follows: KAGVTQTPRYLIKTRGQQVTLSCSPISGHRSVSWYQQTPGQGLQFLFEYFSETQRNKGNFPGRFSGRQFSNSRSEMNVSTLELGDSALYLCASSFGLTPGLADRRLVSYEQYFGPGTRLTVT.

The gene calls are TRBV9 and TRBJ2-7, with 9 bases fitting TRBD1. CDR1 is SGDLS, CDR2 YYNGEE, per germline. The length of the CDR3 is 16 residues. With V trimmed by 0 bases and J by 1 base, 5 bases remained unmatched. The CDR3 protein is CASSVDGQGLSYEQYF. CDR3 bases: TGTGCCAGCAGCGTAGACGGACAGGGGTTGTCCTACGAGCAGTACTTC. Full variable domain (rest looked up from reference TRBV9 and TRBJ2-7): DSGVTQTPKHLITATGQRVTLRCSPRSGDLSVYWYQQSLDQGLQFLIQYYNGEERAKGNILERFSAQQFPDLHSELNLSSLELGDSALYFCASSVDGQGLSYEQYFGPGTRLTVT.

The chain joins TRBV4-2 to TRBJ1-3; D is undetermined. The CDR3 is 16 amino acids. The V and J ends lost 0 bases and 0 bases respectively, with 9 bases between them. Germline CDR1 LGHNA, CDR2 YNFKEQ. The CDR3 DNA sequence: TGTGCCAGCAGCCAAGATCAGGCAGCCTCTGGAAACACCATATATTTT. The encoded protein is CASSQDQAASGNTIYF.

This clone was seen more than once but under ten times. The V call is TRBV5-1, the J call TRBJ2-4; D is unresolved. Germline CDR1 reads SGHRS; CDR2 reads YFSETQ. V was trimmed by 4 bases and J by 6 bases, leaving 14 bases between them. The CDR3 length is 14 residues. The CDR3 sequence is CASSVENPLNIQYF. CDR3 coding DNA: TGCGCCAGCAGCGTTGAGAACCCCTTAAACATTCAGTACTTC.

J is TRBJ2-1 and V is TRBV9; maybe TRBD2 (6 bases). The CDR3 length is 15 residues. The V end was cut by 3 bases, the J end by 3 bases, with 13 bases between. Germline-derived CDR1 and CDR2 are SGDLS and YYNGEE. DNA of the CDR3: TGTGCCAGCAGCGCCCCCGGGACTGTCTACAATGAGCAGTTCTTC. Its translation is CASSAPGTVYNEQFF.

The V gene is TRBV7-8, the J gene TRBJ1-4; D gene unclear. Looked up from germline, CDR1 is SGHVS and CDR2 is FQNEAQ. Trimming shortened V by 2 bases and J by 2 bases, and 6 bases separated the two germline ends. CDR3 length: 14 amino acids. The CDR3 sequence: CASSLIATNEKLFF. CDR3 coding DNA: TGTGCCAGCAGCTTAATTGCGACTAATGAAAAACTGTTTTTT.

The gene calls are TRBV28 and TRBJ2-2; no clear D gene. The length of the CDR3 is 12 residues. Trimming took 7 bases from V and 0 from J, leaving 3 bases between them. The V gene's germline CDR1 is MDHEN and CDR2 SYDVKM. DNA of the CDR3: TGTGCCAGCACCGCGAACACCGGGGAGCTGTTTTTT. This gives the protein CASTANTGELFF.

The V gene is TRBV18, the J gene TRBJ2-5, with TRBD2 matching 7 bases. This CDR3 comprises 13 residues. CDR1 is KGHSH and CDR2 is LQKENI in the germline V gene. Unmatched junction bases numbered 2, after V lost 3 bases and J lost 4 bases. The CDR3 nucleotides read TGTGCCAGCTCACCGTCGGGGGGAGAGACCCAGTACTTC. Translation gives CASSPSGGETQYF.

The chain uses TRBV10-3 and TRBJ2-5; D call uncertain. Germline CDR1 reads ENHRY; CDR2 reads SYGVKD. The germline V and J ends were trimmed by 8 bases and 2 bases, with 9 bases remaining between them. This CDR3 is built from 12 residues. Here the CDR3 DNA reads TGTGCCATCCGCGGTTCGCAAGAGACCCAGTACTTC. Amino acids: CAIRGSQETQYF.

CDR3 in DNA: TGTGCCAGCTCACTCCCGGGACTAGCTTTCAATGAGCAGTTCTTC. The encoded protein is CASSLPGLAFNEQFF. The chain combines TRBV18 with TRBJ2-1; 9 nucleotides line up with TRBD2. There are 15 residues in the CDR3. CDR1 KGHSH and CDR2 LQKENI come from the germline V gene. J was trimmed by 6 bases and V by 4 bases; bases with no gene match: 7.

The rearrangement links TRBV18 to TRBJ2-6; D possibly corresponds to TRBD1 (7 bases). Trimming took 6 bases from V and 0 from J, leaving 15 bases between them. Germline assignment: CDR1 KGHSH and CDR2 LQKENI. The length of the CDR3 is 17 residues. The DNA of the CDR3 is TGTGCCAGCTCCCCTCAGCAGGGGGGCTCTGGGGCCAACGTCCTGACTTTC. Translating gives CASSPQQGGSGANVLTF.

The chain uses TRBV19 and TRBJ1-2, with a weak D call TRBD1 (5 bases). The CDR3 has 15 amino acids. CDR1 is LNHDA and CDR2 is SQIVND in the germline V gene (reference sequence). The V end was cut by 7 bases, the J end by 1 base, with 16 bases between. CDR3 nucleotides: TGTGCCAGTACCGAGAACACGGGACTTAACTATGGCTACACCTTC. Residues: CASTENTGLNYGYTF.

The chain uses TRBV27 and TRBJ1-2; D is undetermined. Looked up from germline, CDR1 is MNHEY and CDR2 is SMNVEV (reference sequence). This CDR3 has 13 residues. Trimming removed 0 bases at V and 4 bases at J, with 6 bases between. CDR3 residues: CASSLSSVYGYTF. The CDR3 region has the DNA TGTGCCAGCAGTTTATCCAGTGTCTATGGCTACACCTTC.

The chain combines TRBV5-1 with TRBJ1-4, with no clear D. In germline, CDR1 is SGHRS, CDR2 YFSETQ. CDR3 length equals 14 residues. Trimming pared 4 bases from V and 5 bases from J, leaving 12 bases between. The CDR3 DNA sequence: TGCGCCAGCAGCGGAGTGTCTGGAAATGAAAAACTGTTTTTT. Amino acid sequence: CASSGVSGNEKLFF.

The chain links TRBV5-6 to TRBJ1-2; perhaps TRBD1 as D (5 bases). This CDR3 has 15 residues. Deletions cut 0 bases from V and 5 bases from J, with 14 bases between. Looked up from germline, CDR1 is SGHDT and CDR2 is YYEEEE. CDR3 bases: TGTGCCAGCAGCTTGGTATCCCAGGGCGGATATGGCTACACCTTC. Its translation: CASSLVSQGGYGYTF.